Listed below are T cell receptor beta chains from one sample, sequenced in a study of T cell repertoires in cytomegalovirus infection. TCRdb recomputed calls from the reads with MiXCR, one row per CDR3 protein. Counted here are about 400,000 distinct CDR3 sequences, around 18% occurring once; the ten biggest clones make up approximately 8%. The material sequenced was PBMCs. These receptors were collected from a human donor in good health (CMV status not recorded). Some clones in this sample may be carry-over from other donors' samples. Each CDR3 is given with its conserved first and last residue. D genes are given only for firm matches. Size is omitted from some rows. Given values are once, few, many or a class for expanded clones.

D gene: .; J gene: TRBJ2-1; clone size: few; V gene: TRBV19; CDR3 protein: CASGERGGYNEQFF; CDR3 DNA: TGTGCCAGTGGAGAAAGGGGAGGCTACAATGAGCAGTTCTTC
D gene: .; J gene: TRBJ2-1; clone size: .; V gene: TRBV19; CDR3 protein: CASSSRLVRYEQFF; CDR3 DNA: TGTGCCAGTAGTAGCCGACTAGTTAGGTATGAGCAGTTCTTC
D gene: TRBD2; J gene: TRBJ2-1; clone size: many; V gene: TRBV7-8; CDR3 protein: CASSLPAAERGGDEQFF; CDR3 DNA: TGTGCCAGCAGCCTTCCGGCCGCTGAGCGGGGTGGGGATGAGCAGTTCTTC
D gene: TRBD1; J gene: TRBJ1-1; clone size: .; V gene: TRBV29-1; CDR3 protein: CSVGFSDRGLHDTEAFF; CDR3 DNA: TGCAGCGTTGGGTTTTCGGACAGGGGGCTACATGATACTGAAGCTTTCTTT
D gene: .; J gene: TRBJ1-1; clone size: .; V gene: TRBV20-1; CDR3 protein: CSGSWDTEAFF; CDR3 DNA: TGCAGCGGTTCCTGGGACACTGAAGCTTTCTTT
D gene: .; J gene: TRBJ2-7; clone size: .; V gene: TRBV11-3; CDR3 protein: CASSLDRETDHEQYF; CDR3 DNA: TGTGCCAGCAGCTTAGATCGGGAGACAGACCACGAGCAGTACTTC
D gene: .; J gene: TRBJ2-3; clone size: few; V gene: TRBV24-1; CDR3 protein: CATSDPGHIKYF; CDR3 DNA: TGTGCCACCAGTGATCCCGGACATATCAAGTATTTT
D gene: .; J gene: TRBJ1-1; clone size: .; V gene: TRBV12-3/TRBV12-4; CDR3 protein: CASVGGAYTEAFF; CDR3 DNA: TGTGCCAGCGTCGGGGGCGCATACACTGAAGCTTTCTTT
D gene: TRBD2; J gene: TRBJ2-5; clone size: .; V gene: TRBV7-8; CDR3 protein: CASSLAIRTSGKETQYF; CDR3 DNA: TGTGCCAGCAGCTTAGCGATCCGGACTAGCGGGAAAGAGACCCAGTACTTC
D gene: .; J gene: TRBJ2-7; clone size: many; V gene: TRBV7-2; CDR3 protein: CASSLSAGYEQYF; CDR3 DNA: TGTGCCAGCAGCTTATCAGCCGGCTACGAGCAGTACTTC
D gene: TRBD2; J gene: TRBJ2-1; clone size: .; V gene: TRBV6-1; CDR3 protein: CASSRARLAGNEQFF; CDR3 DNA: TGTGCCAGCAGTCGTGCGAGACTAGCAGGCAATGAGCAGTTCTTC
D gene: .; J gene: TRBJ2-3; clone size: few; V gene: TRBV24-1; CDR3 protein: CATSLSKGGVADTQYF; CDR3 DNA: TGTGCCACCAGCCTCTCCAAGGGCGGAGTCGCAGATACGCAGTATTTT
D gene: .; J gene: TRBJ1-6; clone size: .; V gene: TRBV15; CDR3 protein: CATSAYNSPLHF; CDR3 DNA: TGTGCCACCAGCGCATATAATTCACCCCTCCACTTT
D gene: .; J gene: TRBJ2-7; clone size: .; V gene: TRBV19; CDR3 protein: CASSRRQPYEQYF; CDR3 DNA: TGTGCCAGTAGTCGTAGGCAACCCTACGAGCAGTACTTC
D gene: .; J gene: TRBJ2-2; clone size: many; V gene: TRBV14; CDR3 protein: CASSQIGLSRTGELFF; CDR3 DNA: TGTGCCAGCAGCCAAATTGGGCTATCGAGAACCGGGGAGCTGTTTTTT
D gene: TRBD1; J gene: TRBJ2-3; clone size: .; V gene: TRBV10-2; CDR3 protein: CASSEPGQGTDTQYF; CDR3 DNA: TGCGCCAGCAGTGAGCCGGGACAGGGGACAGATACGCAGTATTTT
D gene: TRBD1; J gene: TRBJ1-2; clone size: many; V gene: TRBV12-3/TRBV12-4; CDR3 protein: CASRPGGLPGYGYTF; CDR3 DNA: TGTGCCAGCAGACCAGGGGGGCTACCGGGCTATGGCTACACCTTC
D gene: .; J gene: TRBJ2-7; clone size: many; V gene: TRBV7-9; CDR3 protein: CASSLPLDEQYF; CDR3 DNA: TGTGCCAGCAGCTTACCTCTAGACGAGCAGTACTTC
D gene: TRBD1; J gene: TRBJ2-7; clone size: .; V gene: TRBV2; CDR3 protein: CASRLGQGSYEQYF; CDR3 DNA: TGTGCCAGCAGACTGGGACAGGGGTCCTACGAGCAGTACTTC
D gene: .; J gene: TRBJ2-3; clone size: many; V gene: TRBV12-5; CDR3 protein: CASGLTDLPSTDTQYF; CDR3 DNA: TGTGCTAGTGGTTTGACAGATCTACCTAGCACAGATACGCAGTATTTT
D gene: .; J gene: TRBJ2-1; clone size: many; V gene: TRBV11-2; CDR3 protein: CASSLGLWGWENNEQFF; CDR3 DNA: TGTGCCAGCAGCTTAGGCCTCTGGGGTTGGGAAAACAATGAGCAGTTCTTC
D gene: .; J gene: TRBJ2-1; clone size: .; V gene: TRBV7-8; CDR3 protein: CASTHSGNNEQFF; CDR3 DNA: TGTGCCAGCACCCATTCCGGGAACAATGAGCAGTTCTTC
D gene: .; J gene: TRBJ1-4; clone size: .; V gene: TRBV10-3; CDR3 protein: CAISSGTENEKLFF; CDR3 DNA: TGTGCCATCAGTTCCGGGACGGAGAATGAAAAACTGTTTTTT